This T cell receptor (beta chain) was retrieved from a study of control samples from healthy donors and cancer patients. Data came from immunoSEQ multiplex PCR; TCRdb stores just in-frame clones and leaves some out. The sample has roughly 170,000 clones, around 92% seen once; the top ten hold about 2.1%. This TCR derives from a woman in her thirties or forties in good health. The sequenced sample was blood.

The CDR3 DNA is TGTGCCAGCAGGTGGACAGGGTATGGCTACACCTTC. It translates to CASRWTGYGYTF. J is TRBJ1-2 and V is TRBV12-3 or TRBV12-4, with TRBD1 matching over 8 bases. Germline trimming cut 6 bases from V and 5 bases from J; bases unmatched to any gene: 2. This CDR3 spans 12 amino acids.